The clone carrying this T cell receptor (beta chain) was seen many times. The antigen is unknown. The data are from a study of spatial heterogeneity in lung cancer. This sample's time point: sample taken at primary tumor resection. One entry per CDR3 protein results from TCRdb running MiXCR on the 5' RACE reads. The sample carries about 16,000 distinct CDR3 sequences, over 6.5% recorded once. Broader study findings: In tumors, expanded intratumoral alpha and beta TCR counts tracked mutation counts.

The clonotype originates from a female donor with early-stage non-small cell lung cancer. Specimen: lung tumor tissue, collected at surgery.

The DNA of the CDR3 is TGTGCCAGCAGCCAAGATCAGGATCGCGAGCAGTACTTC. It encodes CASSQDQDREQYF. V and J are TRBV3-1 and TRBJ2-7; D is uncertain. The germline V and J ends were trimmed by 0 bases and 6 bases, with 9 bases remaining between them. The germline V gene has CDR1 LGHDT and CDR2 YNNKEL (reference sequence). This CDR3 has 13 amino acids.